The 5 T cell receptor beta chains below all came from one sample that was sequenced in a study of graft-versus-host responses after intestinal transplantation. The assay was immunoSEQ multiplex PCR, and TCRdb's table has in-frame clones only and misses some. This table has tens of thousands of clones, approximately 95% appearing once. For these TCRs, the target antigens are not known. Sequences were derived from unstimulated CD8+ T cells sorted from spleen or lymph node cells, sampled before intestinal transplant. All receptors derive from a human donor who received an intestinal transplant.

V and J are TRBV10-3 and TRBJ2-5; D call uncertain. From germline, CDR1 is ENHRY and CDR2 SYGVKD. Trimming took 3 bases from V and 11 from J, leaving 16 bases between them. CDR3 length equals 13 residues. The CDR3 reads CAISDPPSVEQYF. Written as DNA, the CDR3 is TGTGCCATCAGTGACCCGCCCTCTGTTGAGCAGTACTTC.

J is TRBJ2-3 and V is TRBV9; TRBD1 matches at 7 bases. The length of the CDR3 is 15 residues. Germline CDR1 and CDR2: SGDLS and YYNGEE. The J segment lost 0 bases and the V segment lost 3 bases, leaving 4 bases of the junction unmatched. The DNA for the CDR3 is TGTGCCAGCAGCGCGACAGGGTATAGCACAGATACGCAGTATTTT. Its translation: CASSATGYSTDTQYF.

V gene TRBV6-5 combines with J gene TRBJ2-5; the D gene is possibly TRBD1 (6 bases). V was cut by 5 bases and J by 3 bases, with 16 bases left in between. This CDR3 region has 15 residues. Germline CDR1 is MNHEY and CDR2 is SVGAGI. The CDR3 here is CASSQNPDRKETQYF. The CDR3 nucleotides are TGTGCCAGCAGTCAAAACCCGGACAGAAAAGAGACCCAGTACTTC.

This chain joins TRBV6-5 and TRBJ2-5; 7 bases map to TRBD1. V lost 6 bases, J lost 1 base, and 5 bases stayed unmatched. Germline CDR1 reads MNHEY; CDR2 reads SVGAGI. The CDR3 spans 14 residues. CDR3 region: CASSRGQIQETQYF. In DNA, the CDR3 is TGTGCCAGCAGCCGGGGACAGATCCAAGAGACCCAGTACTTC.

The J gene is TRBJ2-3, the V gene TRBV4-2, with 7 nucleotides matching TRBD2. Looked up from germline, CDR1 is LGHNA and CDR2 is YNFKEQ. There are 16 residues in the CDR3. V shed 0 bases, J shed 4 bases, and the junction held 7 bases outside the gene matches. CDR3 sequence (DNA): TGTGCCAGCAGCCAAGATGCGGGAGCCGGGCCAGATACGCAGTATTTT. Its translation is CASSQDAGAGPDTQYF.